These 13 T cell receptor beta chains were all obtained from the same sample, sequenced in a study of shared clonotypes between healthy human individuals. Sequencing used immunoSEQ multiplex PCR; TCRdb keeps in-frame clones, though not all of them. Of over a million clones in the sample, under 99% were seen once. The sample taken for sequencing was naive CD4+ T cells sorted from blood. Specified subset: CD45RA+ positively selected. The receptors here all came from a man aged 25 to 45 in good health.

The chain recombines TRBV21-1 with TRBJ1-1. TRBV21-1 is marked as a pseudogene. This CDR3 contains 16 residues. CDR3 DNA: TGTGCCAGCAGCCGGTGGAGGGGAAGGGGCTACACTGAAGCTTTCTTT. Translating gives CASSRWRGRGYTEAFF.

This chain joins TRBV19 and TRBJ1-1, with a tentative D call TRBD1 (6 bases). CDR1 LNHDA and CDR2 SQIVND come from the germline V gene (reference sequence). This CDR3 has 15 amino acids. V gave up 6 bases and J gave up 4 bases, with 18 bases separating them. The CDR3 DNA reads TGTGCCAGTAGAGGGCGGTTGGGGGCGACCACTGAAGCTTTCTTT. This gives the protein CASRGRLGATTEAFF.

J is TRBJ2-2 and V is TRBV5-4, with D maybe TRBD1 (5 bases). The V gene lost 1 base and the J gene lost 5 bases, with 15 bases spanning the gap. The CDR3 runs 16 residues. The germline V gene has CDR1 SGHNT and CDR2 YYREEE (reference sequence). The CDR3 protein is CASSLSGYAGTGELFF. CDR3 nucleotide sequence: TGTGCCAGCAGCTTGTCTGGGTACGCAGGGACCGGGGAGCTGTTTTTT.

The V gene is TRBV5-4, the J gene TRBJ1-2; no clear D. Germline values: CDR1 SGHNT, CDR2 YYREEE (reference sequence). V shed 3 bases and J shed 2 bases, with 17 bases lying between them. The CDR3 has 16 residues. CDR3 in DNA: TGTGCCAGCAGCTCCGGACTCGCCACCTTCAACTATGGCTACACCTTC. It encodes CASSSGLATFNYGYTF.

This CDR3 reads CASSGQGISYEQYF. DNA for the CDR3: TGTGCCAGCAGTGGGCAGGGGATTTCCTACGAGCAGTACTTC. The chain combines TRBV6-1 with TRBJ2-7; D perhaps matches TRBD1 (6 bases). The CDR3 has 14 amino acids. V was trimmed by 4 bases and J by 1 base, leaving 11 bases between them. The germline V gene encodes CDR1 MNHNS and CDR2 SASEGT.

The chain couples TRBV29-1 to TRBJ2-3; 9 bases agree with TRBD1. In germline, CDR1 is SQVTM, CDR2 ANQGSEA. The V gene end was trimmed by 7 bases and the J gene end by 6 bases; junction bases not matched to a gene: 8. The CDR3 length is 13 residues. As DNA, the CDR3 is TGCAGCGCCGGGGACAGGGTGATGGATACGCAGTATTTT. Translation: CSAGDRVMDTQYF.

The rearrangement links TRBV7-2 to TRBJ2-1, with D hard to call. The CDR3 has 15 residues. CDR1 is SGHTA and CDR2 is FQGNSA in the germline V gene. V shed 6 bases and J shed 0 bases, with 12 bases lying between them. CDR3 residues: CASRTIGSSYNEQFF. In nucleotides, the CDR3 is TGTGCCAGCAGAACGATTGGTAGCTCCTACAATGAGCAGTTCTTC. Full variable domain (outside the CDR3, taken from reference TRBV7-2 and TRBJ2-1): GAGVSQSPSNKVTEKGKDVELRCDPISGHTALYWYRQSLGQGLEFLIYFQGNSAPDKSGLPSDRFSAERTGGSVSTLTIQRTQQEDSAVYLCASRTIGSSYNEQFFGPGTRLTVL.

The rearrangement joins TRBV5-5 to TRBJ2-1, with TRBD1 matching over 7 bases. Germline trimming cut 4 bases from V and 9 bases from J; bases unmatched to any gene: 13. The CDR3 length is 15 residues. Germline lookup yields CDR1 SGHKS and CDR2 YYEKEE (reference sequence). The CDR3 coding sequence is TGTGCCAGCAGCCCGCCCGGGACAGCTTCCGTTGAGCAGTTCTTC. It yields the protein CASSPPGTASVEQFF.

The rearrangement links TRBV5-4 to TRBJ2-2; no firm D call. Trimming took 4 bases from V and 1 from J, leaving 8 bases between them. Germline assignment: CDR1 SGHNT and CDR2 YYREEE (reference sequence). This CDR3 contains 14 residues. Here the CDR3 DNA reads TGTGCCAGCAGCCGGAACCAGAACACCGGGGAGCTGTTTTTT. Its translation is CASSRNQNTGELFF. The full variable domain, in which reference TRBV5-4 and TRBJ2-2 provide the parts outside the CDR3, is ETGVTQSPTHLIKTRGQQVTLRCSSQSGHNTVSWYQQALGQGPQFIFQYYREEENGRGNFPPRFSGLQFPNYSSELNVNALELDDSALYLCASSRNQNTGELFFGEGSRLTVL.

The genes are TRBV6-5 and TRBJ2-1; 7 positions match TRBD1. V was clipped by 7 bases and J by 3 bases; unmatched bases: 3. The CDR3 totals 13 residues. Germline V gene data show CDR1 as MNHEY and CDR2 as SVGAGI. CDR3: CASNPGGYNEQFF. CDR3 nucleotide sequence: TGTGCCAGCAACCCAGGGGGCTACAATGAGCAGTTCTTC.

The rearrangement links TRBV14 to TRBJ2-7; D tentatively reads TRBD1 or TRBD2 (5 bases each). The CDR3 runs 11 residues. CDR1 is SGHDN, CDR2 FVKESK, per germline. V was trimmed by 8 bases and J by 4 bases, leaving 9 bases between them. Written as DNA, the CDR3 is TGTGCCAGCGGGGACGGATACGAGCAGTACTTC. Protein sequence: CASGDGYEQYF.

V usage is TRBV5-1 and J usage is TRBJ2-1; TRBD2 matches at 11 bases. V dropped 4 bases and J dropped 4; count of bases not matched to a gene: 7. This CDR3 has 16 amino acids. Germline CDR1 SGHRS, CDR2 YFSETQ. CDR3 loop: CASSTRLAGMYNEQFF. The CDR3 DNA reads TGCGCCAGCAGCACGCGACTAGCGGGAATGTACAATGAGCAGTTCTTC. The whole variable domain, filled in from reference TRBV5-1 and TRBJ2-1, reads KAGVTQTPRYLIKTRGQQVTLSCSPISGHRSVSWYQQTPGQGLQFLFEYFSETQRNKGNFPGRFSGRQFSNSRSEMNVSTLELGDSALYLCASSTRLAGMYNEQFFGPGTRLTVL.

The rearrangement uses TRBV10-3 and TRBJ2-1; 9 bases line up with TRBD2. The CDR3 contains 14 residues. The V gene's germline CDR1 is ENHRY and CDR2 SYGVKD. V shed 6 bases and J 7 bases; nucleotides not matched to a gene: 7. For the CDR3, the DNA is TGTGCCATCAGGGGCGGGAGGGCTGCAAATGAGCAGTTCTTC. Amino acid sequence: CAIRGGRAANEQFF.